One and the same sample provided the 11 T cell receptor beta chains below, sequenced in a study of blood T cell repertoires in COVID-19 (dated by TCRdb to 2018 to 2020). Receptor libraries were prepared by the immunoSEQ multiplex PCR assay. The immuneACCESS repertoire file appears here via TCRdb, limited to in-frame rearrangements. These files lack a portion of the clones; in checked studies, under half of the deficit traces to unresolved V genes, and the cause of the others is not known. In all, the sample holds approximately 150,000 clones, and around nine tenths of those were seen once. The ten largest clones capture 8.5% to 9% of the sample. Sequencing was carried out using peripheral blood. The source of these receptors is a woman between 45 and 60 years old with active or convalescent COVID-19.

This clone was seen once. The rearrangement uses TRBV11-2 and TRBJ2-1; D gene uncertain. Germline CDR1 is SGHAT and CDR2 is FQNNGV. V was shortened by 3 bases and J by 10 bases, with 10 bases between the two germline ends. The length of the CDR3 is 12 residues. The CDR3 bases are TGTGCCAGCAGCTTTTCATTCAGGGAGCAGTTCTTC. This encodes CASSFSFREQFF. The full variable domain, rest sourced from reference TRBV11-2 and TRBJ2-1, is EAGVAQSPRYKIIEKRQSVAFWCNPISGHATLYWYQQILGQGPKLLIQFQNNGVVDDSQLPKDRFSAERLKGVDSTLKIQPAKLEDSAVYLCASSFSFREQFFGPGTRLTVL.

The rearrangement joins TRBV5-1 to TRBJ2-3, with D perhaps TRBD1 (6 bases). The V end was cut by 0 bases, the J end by 7 bases, with 12 bases between. This CDR3 contains 14 residues. Per germline, CDR1 SGHRS and CDR2 YFSETQ. In DNA, the CDR3 is TGCGCCAGCAGCTTGGCCCCGGGACACCATACGCAGTATTTT. Protein product: CASSLAPGHHTQYF.

The V call is TRBV19, the J call TRBJ2-7, with D tentatively TRBD1 (6 bases). Looked up from germline, CDR1 is LNHDA and CDR2 is SQIVND (reference sequence). The V end lost 6 bases, the J end lost 3 bases, and 18 bases lay between the germline ends. The CDR3 spans 15 residues. The CDR3 DNA sequence: TGTGCCAGTAGGAAGCCCCCGGGACATTGCTACGAGCAGTACTTC. Its translation is CASRKPPGHCYEQYF.

The CDR3 sequence: CAWSWEGSGYTF. Written as DNA, the CDR3 is TGTGCCTGGAGTTGGGAGGGGTCTGGCTACACCTTC. The rearrangement joins TRBV30 to TRBJ1-2; TRBD1 might be the D (5 bases). The V end was cut by 2 bases, the J end by 7 bases, with 11 bases between. The CDR3 has 12 residues. Germline CDR1 is GTSNPN and CDR2 is SVGIG (reference sequence).

The chain is built from TRBV7-2 and TRBJ2-2, with 8 bases identical to TRBD2. The length of the CDR3 is 16 residues. With 5 bases clipped from V and 4 bases from J, the junction kept 9 bases outside the gene matches. The germline V gene has CDR1 SGHTA and CDR2 FQGNSA. Here the CDR3 reads CASSGVAGGLTGELFF. The CDR3, as DNA: TGTGCCAGCAGCGGAGTGGCGGGGGGCCTCACCGGGGAGCTGTTTTTT.

The chain joins TRBV5-1 to TRBJ1-6, with D tentatively TRBD1 (5 bases). The CDR3 is 18 residues long. Germline CDR1 SGHRS, CDR2 YFSETQ. Trimming shortened V by 1 base and J by 0 bases, and 14 bases separated the two germline ends. Here the CDR3 reads CASSLLGTQSSYNSPLHF. CDR3 bases: TGCGCCAGCAGCTTGTTGGGGACTCAAAGCTCCTATAATTCACCCCTCCACTTT.

This chain links TRBV7-2 with TRBJ1-1; the match to TRBD1 covers 8 bases. Trimming removed 4 bases from V and 4 bases from J; junction bases left unmatched: 5. CDR3 length equals 14 residues. Germline V gives CDR1 SGHTA, CDR2 FQGNSA. Here the CDR3 DNA reads TGTGCCAGCAGCTCTCAGGGGGCGGGCACTGAAGCTTTCTTT. It is translated as CASSSQGAGTEAFF.

This rearrangement joins TRBV3-1 (or the pseudogene TRBV3-2) to TRBJ2-7; 9 bases match TRBD1. Germline lookup yields CDR1 LGHDT and CDR2 YNNKEL (reference sequence). After removal of 1 base from V and 7 bases from J, the junction contained 8 bases not matched to a gene. The CDR3 runs 15 residues. The DNA for the CDR3 is TGTGCCAGCAGCCAAGGACAGGGGGGTCCGGGGGAGCAGTACTTC. Translated, it gives CASSQGQGGPGEQYF.

V gene TRBV7-2 combines with J gene TRBJ1-2; a possible D gene is TRBD1 (6 bases). V lost 7 bases to trimming and J lost 4 bases, with 13 bases between them. The CDR3 is 13 amino acids. Germline-derived CDR1 and CDR2 are SGHTA and FQGNSA. The CDR3 protein is CASNPGVGYGYTF. CDR3 nucleotides: TGTGCCAGCAACCCAGGGGTAGGCTATGGCTACACCTTC.

In its sample, this clone was seen a few times. The chain carries TRBV6-6 and TRBJ2-1; possibly TRBD1 for D (6 bases). The CDR3 has 13 residues. Germline V gene lookup returns CDR1 MNHNY and CDR2 SVGAGI (reference sequence). V was pared by 2 bases and J by 8 bases, with 10 bases between. The chain's CDR3 is CASSYGQGYEQFF. The CDR3 DNA sequence: TGTGCCAGCAGTTACGGGCAGGGGTATGAGCAGTTCTTC.

The chain couples TRBV19 to TRBJ2-1; TRBD2 matches at 7 bases. The CDR3 runs to 15 residues. Germline lookup yields CDR1 LNHDA and CDR2 SQIVND (reference sequence). V lost 4 bases, J lost 6 bases, and 9 bases stayed unmatched. This CDR3 is CASSTGGIAFNEQFF. The CDR3 DNA follows: TGTGCCAGTAGTACGGGGGGAATCGCTTTCAATGAGCAGTTCTTC.